This T cell receptor (beta chain) was profiled in a study of blood T cell repertoires in COVID-19. Background on the study: Spain, Italy and the United States supplied samples that represented acute and convalescent COVID-19. The analysed material was cDNA or gDNA that came from T cells, B-cell-depleted T cells, or PBMCs.

Germline V gene lookup returns CDR1 MNHEY and CDR2 SVGEGT. This CDR3 is 15 amino acids long. V lost 5 bases and J 0 bases, leaving 12 bases between the germline ends. Authors' data handling: Using reference gene primer amplification, nucleated cell counts were estimated. TCRdb's copy holds only in-frame clones and misses some; the assay was immunoSEQ multiplex PCR. The DNA gave D and trimming, while V, J and clone size come from that table. The data show about 61,000 clones, with around nine tenths seen just once and around 3.6% held by the top ten. Sequencing used peripheral blood. The receptor's source is a human donor in a cohort sampled during active COVID-19. The chain has TRBV6-2 or TRBV6-3 and TRBJ2-3; the D gene is possibly TRBD2 (6 bases). This CDR3 is CASSARGTSTDTQYF. In DNA, the CDR3 is TGTGCCAGCAGTGCGCGGGGAACTAGCACAGATACGCAGTATTTT.